This TCR beta chain was identified during a study of T cells in tuberculosis. Study in general: This South African cohort compared adolescents with or without latent tuberculosis against adults with active tuberculosis.

With regard to this clone: Its specificity is not known.

Study-level points and caveats: GMM-specific TCRs were nearer to active tuberculosis alpha repertoires, suggesting expansion. A GMM-specific repertoire classifier reached around 85% accuracy, AUROC about 0.87.

Germline assignment: CDR1 SGHRS and CDR2 YFSETQ. V gave up 4 bases and J gave up 5 bases; unmatched junction bases: 10. The CDR3 loop spans 15 amino acids. Clones were sequenced by immunoSEQ multiplex PCR, and TCRdb holds only the in-frame ones, with some missing. The sample shows some 10,000 clones, 85% to 95% of them seen only once. Specimen: PBMCs. The origin of this receptor is an adult with tuberculosis. The chain carries TRBV5-1 and TRBJ2-5; 8 bases map to TRBD2. The DNA of the CDR3 is TGCGCCAGCAGCCTCGGGAGGGGGTCCGGGGAGACCCAGTACTTC. Translating it yields CASSLGRGSGETQYF.